Following are 27 T cell receptor beta chains from one sample sequenced in a study of T cells after yellow fever vaccination (dated by TCRdb to the late 2010s). The sample's treatment or condition, from its label and the paper: live attenuated yellow fever vaccine strain. Receptor amplification or capture employed 5' RACE. Sequenced on an Illumina HiSeq 2500. TCRdb passed the public sequencing reads through fastp at Q25 and MiXCR, retaining productive beta sequences. Under each unique CDR3 protein, matching rows form one entry showing the most common genes and DNA. For this sample the table gives about 150,000 distinct CDR3 sequences, of which less than 8.5% were detected only once. The top ten hold more than 0.6% of the sample. Here the sequenced sample was CD4+ T cells sorted from PBMCs, taken 10 days after the yellow fever booster vaccination. These receptors all come from a young man who received the YFV17D yellow fever vaccine.

This clonotype was seen repeatedly, ten times or more. DNA of the CDR3: TGTGCCAGCTCACCGCGGCAGGGGGCTCTTGGGGCCAACGTCCTGACTTTC. Translating gives CASSPRQGALGANVLTF. The gene calls are TRBV18 and TRBJ2-6; TRBD1 agrees at 8 bases. This CDR3 has 17 amino acids. V lost 3 bases to trimming and J lost 3 bases; unmatched junction nucleotides: 7. Germline V gene lookup returns CDR1 KGHSH and CDR2 LQKENI.

This clonotype was observed at least ten times. This chain uses TRBV20-1 with TRBJ2-7; D may be TRBD1 (5 bases). Trimming removed 0 bases from V and 3 bases from J, with 12 bases in between. The CDR3 has 14 residues. CDR1 and CDR2 from the germline V gene are DFQATT and SNEGSKA (reference sequence). The CDR3 loop reads CSARDLGHSYEQYF. Here the CDR3 DNA reads TGCAGTGCTAGAGATCTCGGACATAGCTACGAGCAGTACTTC.

The J gene is TRBJ2-7, the V gene TRBV11-2; D remains ambiguous. Per germline, CDR1 SGHAT and CDR2 FQNNGV. Trimming took 5 bases from V and 6 from J, leaving 17 bases between them. This CDR3 comprises 14 residues. The chain's CDR3 is CASSRASGSAEQYF. The CDR3, as DNA: TGTGCCAGCAGCCGCGCCTCAGGATCGGCCGAGCAGTACTTC. The full variable domain, with the rest looked up from reference TRBV11-2 and TRBJ2-7, is EAGVAQSPRYKIIEKRQSVAFWCNPISGHATLYWYQQILGQGPKLLIQFQNNGVVDDSQLPKDRFSAERLKGVDSTLKIQPAKLEDSAVYLCASSRASGSAEQYFGPGTRLTVT.

This clonotype was recorded many times. This chain connects TRBV20-1 to TRBJ2-7, with 9 bases lining up with TRBD2. Germline values: CDR1 DFQATT, CDR2 SNEGSKA (reference sequence). The J segment lost 6 bases and the V segment lost 3 bases, leaving 9 bases of the junction unmatched. This CDR3 has 14 amino acids. The CDR3 spells CSARVLAGTREQYF. The DNA of the CDR3 is TGCAGTGCTAGGGTCCTAGCGGGAACTCGCGAGCAGTACTTC.

This clonotype was counted a few times. The rearrangement uses TRBV4-3 and TRBJ2-3, with D hard to call. The CDR3 contains 14 residues. The germline V and J ends were trimmed by 1 base and 3 bases, with 8 bases remaining between them. In germline, CDR1 is LGHNA, CDR2 YSLEER. CDR3 nucleotide sequence: TGCGCCAGCAGCCAAGGGGGTTGGACAGATACGCAGTATTTT. Its protein product is CASSQGGWTDTQYF.

This clonotype occurred many times. The V and J genes are TRBV5-6 and TRBJ2-5; 9 bases map to TRBD2. The ends lost 0 bases at V and 2 bases at J; junction bases unmatched: 5. The CDR3 spans 16 residues. CDR1 and CDR2 (germline): SGHDT, YYEEEE. The CDR3 loop reads CASSLAGSGSQETQYF. In nucleotides, the CDR3 is TGTGCCAGCAGCTTGGCAGGTAGCGGGAGTCAAGAGACCCAGTACTTC. Drawing the rest from reference TRBV5-6 and TRBJ2-5, the complete variable domain is DAGVTQSPTHLIKTRGQQVTLRCSPKSGHDTVSWYQQALGQGPQFIFQYYEEEERQRGNFPDRFSGHQFPNYSSELNVNALLLGDSALYLCASSLAGSGSQETQYFGPGTRLLVL.

Regarding this clonotype: Given a much more abundant clone one base away, this may be a read error. The chain employs TRBV12-3 or TRBV12-4 and TRBJ2-5; D perhaps matches TRBD2 (5 bases). Trimming removed 7 bases from V and 6 bases from J, with 15 bases in between. The CDR3 has 13 residues. The CDR3 sequence is CASTPAAIKTQYF. Written as DNA, the CDR3 is TGTGCCAGCACCCCAGCGGCGATTAAGACCCAGTACTTC.

At least ten counts were recorded for this clonotype. The gene calls are TRBV20-1 and TRBJ2-1; weak D call: TRBD2 (6 bases). CDR3 size: 14 residues. Per the germline V gene, CDR1 is DFQATT and CDR2 is SNEGSKA (reference sequence). The V end was cut by 3 bases, the J end by 5 bases, with 14 bases between. The CDR3 DNA reads as TGCAGTGCTAGGGTTAGCGGAAGACACAATGAGCAGTTCTTC. Its translation: CSARVSGRHNEQFF.

Details on this clonotype: A much more abundant neighbour one base away suggests this may be a read error. The chain recombines TRBV5-6 with TRBJ2-5; no firm D call. Germline loops: CDR1 SGHDT, CDR2 YYEEEE. The CDR3 consists of 12 residues. CDR3 nucleotides: TGTGCCATCAGCTTCTCTCTTGAGACCCAGTACTTC. This translates into CAISFSLETQYF.

This clonotype was found many times. The rearrangement joins TRBV6-6 to TRBJ2-5, with D tentatively TRBD1 (6 bases). The germline V and J ends were trimmed by 8 bases and 2 bases, with 12 bases remaining between them. The CDR3 contains 13 residues. Germline values: CDR1 MNHNY, CDR2 SVGAGI (reference sequence). The DNA for the CDR3 is TGTGCCAGCCGTCGGGACACTCAAGAGACCCAGTACTTC. It encodes CASRRDTQETQYF.

This clonotype has ten or more counts. The V and J genes are TRBV6-2 or TRBV6-3 and TRBJ2-2, with D possibly called TRBD1 or TRBD2 (5 bases each). The length of the CDR3 is 14 residues. The germline CDR1 and CDR2 sequences are MNHEY and SVGEGT. V gave up 6 bases and J gave up 6 bases, with 14 bases separating them. The CDR3 region is CASRALRGPGELFF. The CDR3 DNA reads as TGTGCCAGCAGAGCCTTACGGGGACCCGGGGAGCTGTTTTTT.

This clonotype was recorded at least ten times. This chain links TRBV3-1 with TRBJ2-2, with D unresolved. Trimming left V 7 bases short and J 6 bases short, with 9 bases between. This CDR3 contains 12 residues. Per the germline V gene, CDR1 is LGHDT and CDR2 is YNNKEL (reference sequence). The CDR3 DNA reads as TGTGCCAGCAACTCCTTCCCCGGGGAGCTGTTTTTT. It is translated as CASNSFPGELFF. Full variable domain (outside the CDR3, taken from reference TRBV3-1 and TRBJ2-2): DTAVSQTPKYLVTQMGNDKSIKCEQNLGHDTMYWYKQDSKKFLKIMFSYNNKELIINETVPNRFSPKSPDKAHLNLHINSLELGDSAVYFCASNSFPGELFFGEGSRLTVL.

This clonotype was observed a few times. The chain carries TRBV24-1 and TRBJ1-5, with 8 bases fitting TRBD1. The CDR3 has 16 amino acids. Germline CDR1 KGHDR, CDR2 SFDVKD. The V segment lost 9 bases and the J segment 5 bases; nucleotides outside the gene matches: 14. The DNA for the CDR3 is TGTGCCACCGCCGGTAGGTGGGCAGGGGGCGATCAGCCCCAGCATTTT. Amino acid sequence: CATAGRWAGGDQPQHF.

This sequence joins TRBV11-2 and TRBJ2-1; D gene uncertain. The CDR3 contains 15 residues. The V end lost 0 bases, the J end lost 4 bases, and 10 bases lay between the germline ends. Germline V gene lookup returns CDR1 SGHAT and CDR2 FQNNGV. The CDR3 nucleotides are TGTGCCAGCAGCTTAGATCTTCCCGGTTACAATGAGCAGTTCTTC. It is translated as CASSLDLPGYNEQFF. The whole variable domain, remainder taken from reference TRBV11-2 and TRBJ2-1, is EAGVAQSPRYKIIEKRQSVAFWCNPISGHATLYWYQQILGQGPKLLIQFQNNGVVDDSQLPKDRFSAERLKGVDSTLKIQPAKLEDSAVYLCASSLDLPGYNEQFFGPGTRLTVL.

This clonotype appeared many times. The chain has TRBV7-2 and TRBJ2-3, with 8 bases fitting TRBD2. The germline V gene has CDR1 SGHTA and CDR2 FQGNSA. V trimming: 0 bases; J trimming: 4 bases; junction bases outside the gene matches: 12. CDR3 size: 18 residues. The DNA for the CDR3 is TGTGCCAGCAGCTTAGCGCTAAGAGCGGGAGTTTCCCCAGATACGCAGTATTTT. Translating gives CASSLALRAGVSPDTQYF. Based on the CDR3 plus reference TRBV7-2 and TRBJ2-3, the full variable domain is GAGVSQSPSNKVTEKGKDVELRCDPISGHTALYWYRQSLGQGLEFLIYFQGNSAPDKSGLPSDRFSAERTGGSVSTLTIQRTQQEDSAVYLCASSLALRAGVSPDTQYFGPGTRLTVL.

This clonotype was found many times. The chain joins TRBV7-9 to TRBJ2-1, with TRBD2 as a possible D gene (5 bases). Germline lookup yields CDR1 SEHNR and CDR2 FQNEAQ (reference sequence). CDR3 size: 17 residues. Trimming cost V 2 bases and J 3 bases, with 17 bases left between them. CDR3 loop: CASSLMRAGLFYNEQFF. The CDR3 nucleotides are TGTGCCAGCAGCTTAATGCGGGCCGGTTTGTTCTACAATGAGCAGTTCTTC.

This clonotype was seen repeatedly, ten times or more. V gene TRBV20-1 combines with J gene TRBJ2-1, with 7 bases lining up with TRBD2. The CDR3 consists of 15 residues. The V and J ends lost 6 bases and 2 bases, in that order; junction bases with no gene match: 10. CDR1 is DFQATT, CDR2 SNEGSKA, per germline (reference sequence). This CDR3 is CSAHSSGPPYNEQFF. The CDR3 nucleotides read TGCAGTGCGCACTCTAGCGGTCCACCCTACAATGAGCAGTTCTTC.

This clonotype came up a few times. The rearrangement joins TRBV11-1 to TRBJ1-1, with a weak D call TRBD1 (5 bases). CDR1 and CDR2 (germline): SGHAT, FQDESV (reference sequence). This CDR3 contains 16 residues. The V gene lost 5 bases and the J gene lost 7 bases, with 23 bases spanning the gap. This CDR3 reads CASSANSGGSDREAFF. The CDR3 nucleotides are TGTGCCAGCAGCGCGAACAGCGGGGGGTCGGATCGTGAAGCTTTCTTT.

This clonotype occurred many times. The chain has TRBV29-1 and TRBJ2-1; the match to TRBD2 covers 7 bases. The CDR3 spans 13 residues. The V gene end was trimmed by 7 bases and the J gene end by 5 bases; junction bases not matched to a gene: 8. Looked up from germline, CDR1 is SQVTM and CDR2 is ANQGSEA. The CDR3 sequence: CSDREDADNEQFF. The CDR3, as DNA: TGCAGCGATCGGGAGGACGCCGACAATGAGCAGTTCTTC.

Ten or more counts support this clonotype. CDR3 DNA sequence: TGCAGTGCTCGTGGACTAGCGGGCGCCGTTTCCTACAATGAGCAGTTCTTC. This translates into CSARGLAGAVSYNEQFF. This chain joins TRBV20-1 and TRBJ2-1; 11 bases line up with TRBD2. Trimming cost V 5 bases and J 1 base; bases outside gene matches: 10. The germline CDR1 and CDR2 sequences are DFQATT and SNEGSKA (reference sequence). CDR3 length: 17 residues.

Many counts were recorded for this clonotype. This chain joins TRBV7-9 and TRBJ2-7, with D possibly being TRBD1 (7 bases). CDR1 and CDR2 from the germline V gene are SEHNR and FQNEAQ (reference sequence). Trimming pared 5 bases from V and 3 bases from J, leaving 17 bases between. CDR3 length: 15 amino acids. CDR3 region: CASSPGVRGDYEQYF. CDR3 in DNA: TGTGCCAGCAGCCCGGGGGTCAGGGGGGACTACGAGCAGTACTTC.

In its sample, this clonotype was seen many times. The chain is built from TRBV20-1 and TRBJ2-1, with unresolved D. Germline assignment: CDR1 DFQATT and CDR2 SNEGSKA (reference sequence). This CDR3 has 12 amino acids. Trimming removed 5 bases at V and 6 bases at J, with 11 bases between. The CDR3 sequence is CSAELRANEQFF. The CDR3, as DNA: TGCAGTGCTGAACTGCGCGCCAATGAGCAGTTCTTC.

This clonotype was observed a few times. The chain combines TRBV7-2 with TRBJ1-6, with 8 bases aligning to TRBD1. This CDR3 has 15 residues. V shed 0 bases, J shed 10 bases, and the junction held 5 bases outside the gene matches. The germline gives CDR1 SGHTA, CDR2 FQGNSA. The DNA of the CDR3 is TGTGCCAGCAGCTTAGCCGGGACAGGTCCCTCACCCCTCCACTTT. Its translation is CASSLAGTGPSPLHF.

Many counts were recorded for this clonotype. This chain joins TRBV4-2 and TRBJ1-3; D gene uncertain. The CDR3 contains 18 residues. V was clipped by 3 bases and J by 0 bases, with 18 bases between them. Germline V gives CDR1 LGHNA, CDR2 YNFKEQ. The DNA for the CDR3 is TGTGCCAGCAGCCAGGATGGAGGTTACTCCGACTCTGGAAACACCATATATTTT. This sequence encodes CASSQDGGYSDSGNTIYF.

This clonotype was found many times. This sequence joins TRBV7-9 and TRBJ1-1; D is unclear. Trimming left V 1 base short and J 0 bases short, with 6 bases between. Germline V CDR1 and CDR2: SEHNR, FQNEAQ (reference sequence). CDR3 length: 14 residues. CDR3 in DNA: TGTGCCAGCAGCTTAGGGACCATGAACACTGAAGCTTTCTTT. Protein: CASSLGTMNTEAFF.

This clonotype was counted many times. CDR3 sequence (DNA): TGTGCCAGCAGCCGGGCGTTTAGGGGCCACTACGAGCAGTACTTC. Translating it yields CASSRAFRGHYEQYF. The chain carries TRBV6-1 and TRBJ2-7; possible D gene TRBD1, 5 bases. The germline V and J ends were trimmed by 6 bases and 3 bases, with 18 bases remaining between them. The CDR3 consists of 15 residues. Germline CDR1 MNHNS, CDR2 SASEGT.

This clonotype occurred many times. CDR3 region: CASSLGKETQYF. CDR3 bases: TGTGCCAGCAGCCTGGGCAAGGAGACCCAGTACTTC. The chain employs TRBV6-6 and TRBJ2-5, with D unresolved. CDR3 length: 12 residues. V shed 6 bases and J shed 5 bases, with 10 bases lying between them. The V gene's germline CDR1 is MNHNY and CDR2 SVGAGI (reference sequence).